Here is one T cell receptor (beta chain) with its context. This entry comes from a study of patients and donors after allogeneic stem cell transplantation. One entry per CDR3 protein, called by TCRdb with MiXCR from the RT-PCR reads. The table records roughly 230,000 distinct CDR3 sequences, about 14% of them present only once. What was sequenced was blood, either unsorted or a sorted T cell fraction (not recorded which). The sequence came from a human donor who was either an allogeneic HSCT recipient or a stem cell or donor lymphocyte infusion donor (not recorded which). It is not recorded whose cells these are; they may come from a transplant donor.

CDR3 sequence: CASSQYSGGATDTQYF. The CDR3 DNA sequence: TGCGCCAGCAGCCAATATAGCGGGGGGGCAACAGATACGCAGTATTTT. This rearrangement joins TRBV4-1 to TRBJ2-3; 11 bases line up with TRBD2. The CDR3 sequence is 16 residues long. The ends lost 2 bases at V and 3 bases at J; junction bases unmatched: 4. Germline assignment: CDR1 MGHRA and CDR2 YSYEKL.